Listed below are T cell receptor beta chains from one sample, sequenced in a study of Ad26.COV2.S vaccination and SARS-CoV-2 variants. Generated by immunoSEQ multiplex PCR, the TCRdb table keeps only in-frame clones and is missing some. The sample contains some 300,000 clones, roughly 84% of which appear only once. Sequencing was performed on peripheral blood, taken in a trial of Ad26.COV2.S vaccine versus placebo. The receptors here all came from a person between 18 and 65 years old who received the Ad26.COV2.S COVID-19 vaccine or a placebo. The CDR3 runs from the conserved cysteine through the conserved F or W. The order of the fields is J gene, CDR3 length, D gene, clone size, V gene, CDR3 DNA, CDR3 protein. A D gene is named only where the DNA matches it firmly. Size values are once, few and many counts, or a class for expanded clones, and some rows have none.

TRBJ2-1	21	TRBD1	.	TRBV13	TGTGCCAGCAGCTTAGTAGGGAGGGGACAGGGGGCACCTTCGTATCGGAATGAGCAGTTCTTC	CASSLVGRGQGAPSYRNEQFF
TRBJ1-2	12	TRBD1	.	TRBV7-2	TGTGCCAGCAGCTCTCGGGACAGCCCAAGGGCCTTC	CASSSRDSPRAF
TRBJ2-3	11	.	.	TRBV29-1	TGCAGCGTTGAGCGGGCAGATACGCAGTATTTT	CSVERADTQYF
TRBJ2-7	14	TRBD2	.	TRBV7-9	TGTGCCAGCAGCGTACTAGCGGGGACCTACGAGCAGTACTTC	CASSVLAGTYEQYF
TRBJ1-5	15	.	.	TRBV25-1	TGTGCCAGCAGTGACAAGAGGGGCAGCAATCAGCCCCAGCATTTT	CASSDKRGSNQPQHF
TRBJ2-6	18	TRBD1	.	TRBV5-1	TGCGCCAGCAGCCCTAAGACAGGGTCAAGCTCTGGGGCCAACGTCCTGACTTTC	CASSPKTGSSSGANVLTF
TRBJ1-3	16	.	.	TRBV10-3	TGTGCCATCAGTGAAAGAAGCGGGAACTCTGGAAACACCATATATTTT	CAISERSGNSGNTIYF
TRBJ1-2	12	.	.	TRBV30	TGTGCCTGGAGTGTAAAGGGGGGTGGCTACACCTTC	CAWSVKGGGYTF
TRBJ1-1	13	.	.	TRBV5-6	TGTGCCAGCAGGAGAAAGACGAACACTGAAGCTTTCTTT	CASRRKTNTEAFF
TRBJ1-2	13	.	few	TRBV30	TGTGCCTGGAGTTCCGTGGCAGTAAGAGGCTACACCTTC	CAWSSVAVRGYTF
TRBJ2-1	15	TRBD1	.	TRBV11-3	TGTGCCAGCAGCGGCGGGACAGGGTCTTTGAATGAGCAGTTCTTC	CASSGGTGSLNEQFF
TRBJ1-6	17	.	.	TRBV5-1	TGCGCCAGCAGCCTAAACCGGGACGGCTCCTATAATTCACCCCTCCACTTT	CASSLNRDGSYNSPLHF
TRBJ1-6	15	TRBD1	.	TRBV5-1	TGCGCCAGCAGCTTGGCCCCGGGACAGGGAACACCCCTCCACTTT	CASSLAPGQGTPLHF
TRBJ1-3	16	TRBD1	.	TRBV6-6	TGTGCCAGCAGTTACACAATAACAGGGGGGGGAAACACCATATATTTT	CASSYTITGGGNTIYF
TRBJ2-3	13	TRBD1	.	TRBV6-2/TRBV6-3	TGTGCCAGCAGTACCCTGACAGGGGGTTCGCAGTATTTT	CASSTLTGGSQYF
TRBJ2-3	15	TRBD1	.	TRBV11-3	TGTGCCAGCAGCTTAGGGACAGGGGGCGCAGATACGCAGTATTTT	CASSLGTGGADTQYF
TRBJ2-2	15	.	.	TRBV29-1	TGCAGCGTTGAAGCTGGCGGGAAAGGCACCGGGGAGCTGTTTTTT	CSVEAGGKGTGELFF
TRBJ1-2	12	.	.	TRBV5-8	TGTGCCAGCAGCTTGTATGAGTGGGGCTACACCTTC	CASSLYEWGYTF
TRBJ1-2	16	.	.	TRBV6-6	TGTGCCAGCAGTTACTCTTGGGGGGCCGAATACTATGGCTACACCTTC	CASSYSWGAEYYGYTF
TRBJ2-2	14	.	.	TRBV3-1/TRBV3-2	TGTGCCAGCAGGCCTAGTGGGGGCACCGGGGAGCTGTTTTTT	CASRPSGGTGELFF
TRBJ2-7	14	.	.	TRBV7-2	TGTGCCAGCAGCTTTTGGCCAAGCTCCTACGAGCAGTACTTC	CASSFWPSSYEQYF
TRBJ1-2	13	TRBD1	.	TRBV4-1	TGCGCCAGCACCGGGGACAGAAGCTATGGCTACACCTTC	CASTGDRSYGYTF
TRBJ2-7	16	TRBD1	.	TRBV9	TGTGCCAGCAGCCTATTGGCGGGACAGGGATCCGACGAGCAGTACTTC	CASSLLAGQGSDEQYF
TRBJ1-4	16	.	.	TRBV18	TGTGCCAGCTCACCAGGCAGGGCCGCAACTAATGAAAAACTGTTTTTT	CASSPGRAATNEKLFF
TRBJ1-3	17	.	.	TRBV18	TGTGCCAGCTCACGGCGTGGAGAAGGGGGCTCTGGAAACACCATATATTTT	CASSRRGEGGSGNTIYF
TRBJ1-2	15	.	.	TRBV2	TGTGCCAGCAGTGAAGCGCTCCGGAGCATCTATGGCTACACCTTC	CASSEALRSIYGYTF
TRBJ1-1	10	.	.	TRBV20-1	TGCAGTGCTAGTTCCACTGAAGCTTTCTTT	CSASSTEAFF
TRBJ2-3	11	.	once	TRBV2	TGTGCCAGCGGAGTCACAGATACGCAGTATTTT	CASGVTDTQYF
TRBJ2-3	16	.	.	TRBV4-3	TGCGCCAGCAGCCAAGATCCCCCAGGGTACAGCCATACGCAGTATTTT	CASSQDPPGYSHTQYF
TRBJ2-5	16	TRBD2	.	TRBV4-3	TGCGCCAGCAGCCAAGCGGTAGCGGGGATACAAGAGACCCAGTACTTC	CASSQAVAGIQETQYF
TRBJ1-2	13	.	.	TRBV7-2	TGTGCCAGCAGCTTAGCGACAGATTATGGCTACACCTTC	CASSLATDYGYTF
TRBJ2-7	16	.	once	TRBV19	TGTGCCAGTAGTATAGATCATGGGCAGAAAACCTACGAGCAGTACTTC	CASSIDHGQKTYEQYF
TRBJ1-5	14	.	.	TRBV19	TGTGCCAGTAGTCCCCCGGGTTGGAATCAGCCCCAGCATTTT	CASSPPGWNQPQHF
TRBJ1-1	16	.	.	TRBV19	TGTGCCAGTAGTATGGGGCAGGGGAGCGCGGGCACTGAAGCTTTCTTT	CASSMGQGSAGTEAFF
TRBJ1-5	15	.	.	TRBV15	TGTGCCACCAGCAGAGGCCTCCGCGGGAATCAGCCCCAGCATTTT	CATSRGLRGNQPQHF
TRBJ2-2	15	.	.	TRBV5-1	TGCGCCAGCAGCACGAACCGGGACCTCACCGGGGAGCTGTTTTTT	CASSTNRDLTGELFF
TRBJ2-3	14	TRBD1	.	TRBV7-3	TGTGCCAGCAGCTTGGGACAGGGTTCAGATACGCAGTATTTT	CASSLGQGSDTQYF
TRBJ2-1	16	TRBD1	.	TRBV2	TGTGCCAGCAGTATACAGGGGAAGAGGGCCTACAATGAGCAGTTCTTC	CASSIQGKRAYNEQFF
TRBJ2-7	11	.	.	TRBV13	TGTGCCAGCAGCTCCGCTTCCGAGCAGTACTTC	CASSSASEQYF
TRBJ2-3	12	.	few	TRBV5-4	TGTGCCAGCAGCTTGTTCACAGATACGCAGTATTTT	CASSLFTDTQYF
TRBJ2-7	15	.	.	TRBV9	TGTGCCAGCAGCGTAGACCCATCCCCGGCCTACGAGCAGTACTTC	CASSVDPSPAYEQYF
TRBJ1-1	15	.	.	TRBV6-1	TGTGCCAGCAGTGAAGCGTTAGGACGATTGGGTGAAGCTTTCTTT	CASSEALGRLGEAFF
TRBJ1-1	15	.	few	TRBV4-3	TGCGCCAGCAGACCTAGTCCTCGAGGGGGGACTGAAGCTTTCTTT	CASRPSPRGGTEAFF
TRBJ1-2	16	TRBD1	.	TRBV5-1	TGCGCCAGCAGCCCGGGGACAGGAGGAAATCAATATGGCTACACCTTC	CASSPGTGGNQYGYTF
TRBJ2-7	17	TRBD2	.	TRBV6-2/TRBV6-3	TGTGCCAGCAGTTACCGTAGGACTAGCGGGGGGTCCTACGAGCAGTACTTC	CASSYRRTSGGSYEQYF
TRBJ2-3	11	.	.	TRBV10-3	TGTGCCATCAGTGTCACAGATACGCAGTATTTT	CAISVTDTQYF
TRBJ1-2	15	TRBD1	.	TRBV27	TGTGCCAGCAGTTCCCACAGGGGAGCGGTCGGGGACTACACCTTC	CASSSHRGAVGDYTF
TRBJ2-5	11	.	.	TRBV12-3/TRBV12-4	TGTGCCAGCAGTTTTACAGAGACCCAGTACTTC	CASSFTETQYF
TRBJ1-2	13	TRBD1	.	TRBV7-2	TGTGCCAGCAGCCTCGGACAGGACGGTGGCTACACCTTC	CASSLGQDGGYTF
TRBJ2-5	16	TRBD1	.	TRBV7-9	TGTGCCAGCAGCGGACTATGGACAGGGGCACAAGAGACCCAGTACTTC	CASSGLWTGAQETQYF
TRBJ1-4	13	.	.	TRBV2	TGTGCCAGCAGCCCTAGCAGTTGGGAAAAACTGTTTTTT	CASSPSSWEKLFF
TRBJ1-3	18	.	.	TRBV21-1	TGTGCCAGCAGCAAAGTTCTCGGAGGGGGAGCCTCTGGAAACACCATATATTTT	CASSKVLGGGASGNTIYF
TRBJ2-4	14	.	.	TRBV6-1	TGTGCCAGCAGTGACGAAGGTAAACACAACATTCAGTACTTC	CASSDEGKHNIQYF
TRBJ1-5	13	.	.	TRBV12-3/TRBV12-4	TGTGCCAGCACGGGGGGGAGCAATCAGCCCCAGCATTTT	CASTGGSNQPQHF
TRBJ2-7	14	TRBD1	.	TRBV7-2	TGTGCCAGCAGCCCGGACAGGGGGGGCTACGAGCAGTACTTC	CASSPDRGGYEQYF
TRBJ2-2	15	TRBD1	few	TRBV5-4	TGTGCCAGCAGCCATTCGGGACAGGTCTTCGGGGAGCTGTTTTTT	CASSHSGQVFGELFF
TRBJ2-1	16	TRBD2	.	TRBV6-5	TGTGCCAGCAGTTACGAAATACTAGCGGGGGGAAATGAGCAGTTCTTC	CASSYEILAGGNEQFF
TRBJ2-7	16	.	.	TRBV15	TGTGCCACCAGCAGAGGGACACCACGCAGCGCCTACGAGCAGTACTTC	CATSRGTPRSAYEQYF
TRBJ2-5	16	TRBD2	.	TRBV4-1	TGCGCCAGCAGCCAAGGAGTTAGGGACTACAAAGAGACCCAGTACTTC	CASSQGVRDYKETQYF